A selection of T cell receptor beta chains follows, all from one sample in a study of CD8 T cells in Susac syndrome. Via MiXCR, TCRdb re-called the immunoSEQ multiplex PCR reads, giving one row per CDR3 protein. The data hold 150,000 to 160,000 distinct CDR3 sequences, with roughly 94% observed a single time. The sequenced sample was CD8+ T cells from PBMCs. These receptors all come from a human donor with multiple sclerosis. CDR3s include the opening cysteine and the closing phenylalanine or tryptophan. The D gene is left open where the match is weak.

J | D | V | CDR3 | DNA
TRBJ1-1 | TRBD1 | TRBV4-1 | CASSHGQAGREAFF | TGCGCCAGCAGCCATGGACAGGCCGGAAGGGAAGCTTTCTTT
TRBJ1-2 | - | TRBV20-1 | CSARVRRGEGDAGYTF | TGCAGTGCTAGAGTGCGGCGAGGAGAAGGAGACGCTGGCTACACCTTC
TRBJ1-2 | - | TRBV9 | CASSEGNRAPFGNYGYTF | TGTGCCAGCAGCGAGGGGAACAGGGCTCCGTTCGGAAACTATGGCTACACCTTC
TRBJ2-3 | TRBD1 | TRBV4-1 | CASSQFPGQAADTQYF | TGCGCCAGCAGCCAATTCCCGGGACAGGCTGCAGATACGCAGTATTTT
TRBJ2-2 | - | TRBV7-8 | CASSLVFANTGELFF | TGTGCCAGCAGCTTGGTCTTCGCGAACACCGGGGAGCTGTTTTTT
TRBJ2-1 | - | TRBV7-9 | CASSLRGYEQFF | TGTGCCAGCAGCTTAAGAGGGTATGAGCAGTTCTTC
TRBJ2-5 | - | TRBV2 | CASRGPVGQRGTQYF | TGTGCCAGCAGAGGTCCTGTGGGGCAGAGGGGGACCCAGTACTTC
TRBJ2-1 | - | TRBV12-5 | CASGLGTDNWSSYNEQFF | TGTGCTAGTGGTTTGGGGACGGACAACTGGAGCTCCTACAATGAGCAGTTCTTC
TRBJ1-1 | - | TRBV6-5 | CASSPNKYTEAFF | TGTGCCAGCAGTCCAAACAAATACACTGAAGCTTTCTTT
TRBJ1-6 | - | TRBV14 | CASSPGQGHNSPLHF | TGTGCCAGCAGCCCGGGGCAGGGACATAATTCACCCCTCCACTTT
TRBJ2-1 | - | TRBV29-1 | CSVRGLHNEQFF | TGCAGCGTTCGTGGGCTCCACAATGAGCAGTTCTTC
TRBJ2-7 | TRBD1 | TRBV27 | CASSRGGGTGREQYF | TGTGCCAGCAGTCGGGGCGGTGGGACAGGGCGCGAGCAGTACTTC
TRBJ2-1 | - | TRBV27 | CATHSYNEQFF | TGTGCCACCCACTCCTACAATGAGCAGTTCTTC
TRBJ1-1 | - | TRBV29-1 | CSDLRGTSTFF | TGCAGCGACCTCCGCGGGACTTCAACTTTCTTT
TRBJ2-3 | - | TRBV15 | CATSNSRAKGTDTQYF | TGTGCCACCTCAAATTCCCGGGCCAAGGGCACAGATACGCAGTATTTT
TRBJ2-7 | - | TRBV3-1 | CASSVTGSGSYEQYF | TGTGCCAGCAGCGTAACAGGGTCTGGGTCCTACGAGCAGTACTTC
TRBJ2-5 | - | TRBV12-3/TRBV12-4 | CASSQDQETQYF | TGTGCCAGCAGTCAGGACCAAGAGACCCAGTACTTC
TRBJ2-7 | - | TRBV25-1 | CASSELEGVEQYF | TGTGCCAGCAGTGAATTGGAAGGGGTCGAGCAGTACTTC
TRBJ2-2 | - | TRBV3-1 | CASSQDWAMVGTGELFF | TGTGCCAGCAGCCAAGATTGGGCAATGGTCGGCACCGGGGAGCTGTTTTTT
TRBJ2-1 | - | TRBV30 | CAWSRATSFENEQFF | TGTGCCTGGAGTCGGGCTACCAGTTTTGAAAATGAGCAGTTCTTC